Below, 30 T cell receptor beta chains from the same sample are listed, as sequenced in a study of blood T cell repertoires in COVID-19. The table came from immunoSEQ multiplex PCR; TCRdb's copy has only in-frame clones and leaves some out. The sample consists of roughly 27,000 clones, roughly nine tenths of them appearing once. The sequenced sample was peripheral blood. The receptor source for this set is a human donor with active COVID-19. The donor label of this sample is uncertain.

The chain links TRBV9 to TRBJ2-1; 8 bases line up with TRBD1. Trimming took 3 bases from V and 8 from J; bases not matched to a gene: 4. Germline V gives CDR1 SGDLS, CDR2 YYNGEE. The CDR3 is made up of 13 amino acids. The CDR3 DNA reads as TGTGCCAGCAGCGGGACAGGGTTCGATGAGCAGTTCTTC. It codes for CASSGTGFDEQFF.

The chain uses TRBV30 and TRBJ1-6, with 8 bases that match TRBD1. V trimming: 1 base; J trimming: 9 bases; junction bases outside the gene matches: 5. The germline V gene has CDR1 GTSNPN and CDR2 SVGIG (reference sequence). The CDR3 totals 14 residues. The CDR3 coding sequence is TGTGCCTGGAGTGGGGCAGGGACAGGTTCACCCCTCCACTTT. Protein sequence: CAWSGAGTGSPLHF. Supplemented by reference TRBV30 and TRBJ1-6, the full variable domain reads SQTIHQWPATLVQPVGSPLSLECTVEGTSNPNLYWYRQAAGRGLQLLFYSVGIGQISSEVPQNLSASRPQDRQFILSSKKLLLSDSGFYLCAWSGAGTGSPLHFGNGTRLTVT.

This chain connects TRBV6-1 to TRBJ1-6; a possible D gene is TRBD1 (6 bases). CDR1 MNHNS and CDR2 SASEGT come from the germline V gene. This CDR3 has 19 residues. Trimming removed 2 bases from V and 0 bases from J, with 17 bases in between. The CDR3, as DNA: TGTGCCAGCAGTGAATTTGGGGGCGGTTTGAGCTCCTATAATTCACCCCTCCACTTT. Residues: CASSEFGGGLSSYNSPLHF.

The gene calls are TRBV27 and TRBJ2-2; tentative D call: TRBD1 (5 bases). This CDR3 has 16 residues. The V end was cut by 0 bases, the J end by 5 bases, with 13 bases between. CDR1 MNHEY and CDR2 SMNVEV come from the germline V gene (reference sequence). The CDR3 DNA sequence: TGTGCCAGCAGTTTATCTACAGGCCATAGGACCGGGGAGCTGTTTTTT. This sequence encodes CASSLSTGHRTGELFF.

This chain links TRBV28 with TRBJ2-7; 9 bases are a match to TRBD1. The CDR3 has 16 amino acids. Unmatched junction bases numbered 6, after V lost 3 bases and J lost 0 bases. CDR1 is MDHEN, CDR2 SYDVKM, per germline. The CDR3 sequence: CASSLPGTGSSYEQYF. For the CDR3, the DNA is TGTGCCAGCAGTTTGCCCGGGACAGGGTCCTCCTACGAGCAGTACTTC.

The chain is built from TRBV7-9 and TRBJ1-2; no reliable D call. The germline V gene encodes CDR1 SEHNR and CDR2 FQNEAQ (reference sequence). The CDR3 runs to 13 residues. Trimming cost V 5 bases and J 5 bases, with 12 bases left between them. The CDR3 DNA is TGTGCCAGCAGCACGCAAAGGGAGTATGGCTACACCTTC. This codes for CASSTQREYGYTF.

The CDR3 nucleotides read TGTGCCAGCAGCGCGAGGACAGGTCTAGGCGGGGAGCTGTTTTTT. Residues: CASSARTGLGGELFF. The V gene is TRBV9, the J gene TRBJ2-2; 7 bases align to TRBD1. CDR1 and CDR2 (germline): SGDLS, YYNGEE. With V trimmed by 3 bases and J by 7 bases, 9 bases remained unmatched. This CDR3 comprises 15 residues.

CDR3 DNA: TGTGCCAGCAGCTTCCCGACAGGCGTTAGCGGCTACACCTTC. Translating it yields CASSFPTGVSGYTF. The J gene is TRBJ1-2, the V gene TRBV11-1; the D gene is possibly TRBD1 (6 bases). The CDR3 covers 14 residues. V lost 3 bases and J 8 bases, leaving 16 bases between the germline ends. In germline, CDR1 is SGHAT, CDR2 FQDESV (reference sequence).

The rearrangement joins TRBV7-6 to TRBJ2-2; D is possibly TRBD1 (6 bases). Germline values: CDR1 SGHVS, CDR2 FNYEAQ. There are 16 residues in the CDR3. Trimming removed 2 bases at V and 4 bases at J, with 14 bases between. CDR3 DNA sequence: TGTGCCAGCAGCTTAACCCGGGACAACCCCACCGGGGAGCTGTTTTTT. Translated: CASSLTRDNPTGELFF.

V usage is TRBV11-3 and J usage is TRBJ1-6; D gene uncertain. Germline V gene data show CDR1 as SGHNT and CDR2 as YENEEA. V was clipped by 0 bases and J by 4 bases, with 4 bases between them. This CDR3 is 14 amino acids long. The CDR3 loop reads CASSLDGYNSPLHF. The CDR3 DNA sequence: TGTGCCAGCAGCTTAGACGGTTATAATTCACCCCTCCACTTT.

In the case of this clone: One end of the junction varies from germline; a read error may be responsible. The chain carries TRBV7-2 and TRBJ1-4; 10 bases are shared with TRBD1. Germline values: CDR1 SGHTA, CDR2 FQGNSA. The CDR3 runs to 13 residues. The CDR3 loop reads CASSLAWGQGLVF. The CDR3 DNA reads TGTGCCAGCAGCTTAGCGTGGGGACAGGGGCTAGTTTTT.

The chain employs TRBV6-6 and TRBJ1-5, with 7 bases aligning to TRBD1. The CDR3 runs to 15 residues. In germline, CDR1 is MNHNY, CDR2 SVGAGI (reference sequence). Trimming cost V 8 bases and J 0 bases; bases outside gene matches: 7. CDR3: CASLRGRDSNQPQHF. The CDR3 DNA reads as TGTGCCAGCCTTAGGGGGCGGGATAGCAATCAGCCCCAGCATTTT.

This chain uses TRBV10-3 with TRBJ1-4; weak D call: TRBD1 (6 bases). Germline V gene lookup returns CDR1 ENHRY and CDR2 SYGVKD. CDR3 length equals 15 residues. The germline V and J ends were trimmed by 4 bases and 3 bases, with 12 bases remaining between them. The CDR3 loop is CAISGTGSPNEKLFF. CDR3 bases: TGTGCCATCAGTGGAACAGGGTCCCCTAATGAAAAACTGTTTTTT.

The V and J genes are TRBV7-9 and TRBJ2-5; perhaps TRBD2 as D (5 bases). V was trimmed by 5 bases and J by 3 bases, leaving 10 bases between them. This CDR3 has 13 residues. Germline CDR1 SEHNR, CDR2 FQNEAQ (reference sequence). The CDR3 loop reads CASSRGREETQYF. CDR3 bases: TGTGCCAGCAGCCGAGGGCGGGAAGAGACCCAGTACTTC.

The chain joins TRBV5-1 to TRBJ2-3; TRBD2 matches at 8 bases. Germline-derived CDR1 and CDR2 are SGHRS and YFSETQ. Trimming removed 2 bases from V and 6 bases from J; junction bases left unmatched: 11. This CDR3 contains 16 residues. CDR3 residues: CASSLRGGPWGDTQYF. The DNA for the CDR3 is TGCGCCAGCAGCTTACGCGGGGGGCCCTGGGGTGATACGCAGTATTTT.

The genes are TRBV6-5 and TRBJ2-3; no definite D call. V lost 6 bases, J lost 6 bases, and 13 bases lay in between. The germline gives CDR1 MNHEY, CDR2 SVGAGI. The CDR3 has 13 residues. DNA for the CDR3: TGTGCCAGCAGATCCCCTCTCCCCGATACGCAGTATTTT. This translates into CASRSPLPDTQYF.

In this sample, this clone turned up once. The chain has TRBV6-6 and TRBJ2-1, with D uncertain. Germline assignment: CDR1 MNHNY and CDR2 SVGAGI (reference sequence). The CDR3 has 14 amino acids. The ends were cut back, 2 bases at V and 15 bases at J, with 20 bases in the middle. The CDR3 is CASSYVPTLKILFF. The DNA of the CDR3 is TGTGCCAGCAGTTACGTCCCTACCCTTAAAATTCTGTTCTTC.

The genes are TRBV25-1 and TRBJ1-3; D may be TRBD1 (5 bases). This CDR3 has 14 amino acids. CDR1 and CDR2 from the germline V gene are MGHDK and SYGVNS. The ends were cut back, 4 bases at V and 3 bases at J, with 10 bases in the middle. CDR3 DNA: TGTGCCAGCAGTGTAGTGGGGGGTGGAAACACCATATATTTT. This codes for CASSVVGGGNTIYF.

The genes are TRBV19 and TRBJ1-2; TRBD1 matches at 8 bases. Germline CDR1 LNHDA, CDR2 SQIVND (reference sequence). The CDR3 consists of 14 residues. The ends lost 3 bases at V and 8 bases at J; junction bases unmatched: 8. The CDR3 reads CASSIGQGAQGYTF. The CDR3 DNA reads TGTGCCAGTAGTATTGGGCAGGGGGCGCAAGGCTACACCTTC. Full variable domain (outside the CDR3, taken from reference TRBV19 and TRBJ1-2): DGGITQSPKYLFRKEGQNVTLSCEQNLNHDAMYWYRQDPGQGLRLIYYSQIVNDFQKGDIAEGYSVSREKKESFPLTVTSAQKNPTAFYLCASSIGQGAQGYTFGSGTRLTVV.

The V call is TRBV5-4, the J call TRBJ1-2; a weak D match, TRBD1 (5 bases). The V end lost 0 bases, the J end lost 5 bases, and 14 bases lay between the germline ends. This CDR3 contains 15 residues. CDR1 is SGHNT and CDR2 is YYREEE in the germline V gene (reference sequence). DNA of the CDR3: TGTGCCAGCAGCTTGGAACAGGCCAACGTTTATGGCTACACCTTC. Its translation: CASSLEQANVYGYTF.

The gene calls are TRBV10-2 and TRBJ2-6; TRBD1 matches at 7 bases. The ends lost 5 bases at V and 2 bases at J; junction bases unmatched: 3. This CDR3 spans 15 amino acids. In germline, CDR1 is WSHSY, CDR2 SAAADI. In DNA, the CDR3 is TGCGCCAGCAGTCCACAGGGGACTGGGGCCAACGTCCTGACTTTC. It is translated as CASSPQGTGANVLTF.

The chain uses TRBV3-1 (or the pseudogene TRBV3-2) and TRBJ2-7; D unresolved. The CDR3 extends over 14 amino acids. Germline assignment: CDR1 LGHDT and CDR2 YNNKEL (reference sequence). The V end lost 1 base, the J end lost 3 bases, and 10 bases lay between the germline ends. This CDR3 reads CASSQGVSFYEQYF. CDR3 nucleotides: TGTGCCAGCAGCCAAGGAGTTAGCTTCTACGAGCAGTACTTC.

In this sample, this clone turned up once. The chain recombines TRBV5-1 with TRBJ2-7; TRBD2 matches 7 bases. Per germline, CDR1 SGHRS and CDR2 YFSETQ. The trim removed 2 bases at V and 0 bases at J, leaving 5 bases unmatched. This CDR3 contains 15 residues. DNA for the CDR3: TGCGCCAGCAGCTTTTTACTAGCGAGCTCCTACGAGCAGTACTTC. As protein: CASSFLLASSYEQYF.

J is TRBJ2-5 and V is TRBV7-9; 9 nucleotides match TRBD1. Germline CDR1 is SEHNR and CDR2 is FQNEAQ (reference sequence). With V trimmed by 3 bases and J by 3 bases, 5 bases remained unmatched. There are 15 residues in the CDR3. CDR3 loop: CASSLTGGIEETQYF. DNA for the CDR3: TGTGCCAGCAGCTTGACAGGGGGAATAGAAGAGACCCAGTACTTC.

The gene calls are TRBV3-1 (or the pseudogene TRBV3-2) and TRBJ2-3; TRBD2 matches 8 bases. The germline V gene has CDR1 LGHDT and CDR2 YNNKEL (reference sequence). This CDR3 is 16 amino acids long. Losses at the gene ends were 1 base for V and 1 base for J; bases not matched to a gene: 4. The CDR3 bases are TGTGCCAGCAGCCAAGGTAATAGCGGGGGCACAGATACGCAGTATTTT. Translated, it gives CASSQGNSGGTDTQYF.

The CDR3 DNA reads as TGTGCCAGCAGCGTAGAGGCGGGGGTTAACACCGGGGAGCTGTTTTTT. Encoded protein: CASSVEAGVNTGELFF. The chain recombines TRBV9 with TRBJ2-2; 7 bases are a match to TRBD2. The junction had 4 bases not matched to a gene; V was cut back by 0 bases and J by 2 bases. Per germline, CDR1 SGDLS and CDR2 YYNGEE. The CDR3 consists of 16 residues.

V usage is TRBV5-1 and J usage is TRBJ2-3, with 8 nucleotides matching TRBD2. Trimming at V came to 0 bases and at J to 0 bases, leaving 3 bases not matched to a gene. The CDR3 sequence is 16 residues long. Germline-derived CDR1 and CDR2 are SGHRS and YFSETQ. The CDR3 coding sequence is TGCGCCAGCAGCTTGGAGCGGGGGATTAGCACAGATACGCAGTATTTT. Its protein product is CASSLERGISTDTQYF.

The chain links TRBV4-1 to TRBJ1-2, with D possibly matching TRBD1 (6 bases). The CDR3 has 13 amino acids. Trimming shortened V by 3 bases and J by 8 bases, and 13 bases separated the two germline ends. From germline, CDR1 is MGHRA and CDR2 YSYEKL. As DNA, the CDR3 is TGCGCCAGCAGCCAGGACAGAGGAAGCGGCTACACCTTC. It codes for CASSQDRGSGYTF.

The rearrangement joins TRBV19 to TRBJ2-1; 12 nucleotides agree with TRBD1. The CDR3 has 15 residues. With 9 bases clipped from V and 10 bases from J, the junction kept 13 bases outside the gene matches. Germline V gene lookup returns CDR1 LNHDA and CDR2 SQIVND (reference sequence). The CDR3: CASSTGQGAGREQFF. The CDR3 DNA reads TGTGCCAGCTCCACGGGACAGGGGGCCGGCAGGGAGCAGTTCTTC.

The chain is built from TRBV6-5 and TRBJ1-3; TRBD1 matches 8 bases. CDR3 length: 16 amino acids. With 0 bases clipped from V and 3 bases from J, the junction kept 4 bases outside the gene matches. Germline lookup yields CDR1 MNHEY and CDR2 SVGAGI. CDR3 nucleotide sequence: TGTGCCAGCAGTTACTCCTCCGACAGGGGTGGAAACACCATATATTTT. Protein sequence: CASSYSSDRGGNTIYF.